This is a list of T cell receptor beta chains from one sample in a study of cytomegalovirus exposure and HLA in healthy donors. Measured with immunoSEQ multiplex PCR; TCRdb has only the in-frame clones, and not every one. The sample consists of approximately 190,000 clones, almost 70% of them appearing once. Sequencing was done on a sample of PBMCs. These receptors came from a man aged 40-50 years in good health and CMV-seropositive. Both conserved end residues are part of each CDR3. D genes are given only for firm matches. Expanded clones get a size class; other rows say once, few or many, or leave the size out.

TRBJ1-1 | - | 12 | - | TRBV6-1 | TGTGCCAGCAGGCTCAGTATCCTGGAAGCTTTCTTT | CASRLSILEAFF
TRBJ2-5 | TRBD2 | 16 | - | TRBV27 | TGTGCCAGCAGTATCCTAGCGGGGGGCGTACAAGAGACCCAGTACTTC | CASSILAGGVQETQYF
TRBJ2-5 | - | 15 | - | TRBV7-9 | TGTTCCAGCAGCTCCACCGGAGTAGGGGGGGGGACCCAGTACTTC | CSSSSTGVGGGTQYF
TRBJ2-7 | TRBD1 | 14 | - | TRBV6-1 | TGTGCCAGCAGCAATACAGGGGGCGGCTACGAGCAGTACTTC | CASSNTGGGYEQYF
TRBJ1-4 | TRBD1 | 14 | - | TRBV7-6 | TGTGCCAGCAGCCGTGGACAGGGCGGAGAAAAACTGTTTTTT | CASSRGQGGEKLFF
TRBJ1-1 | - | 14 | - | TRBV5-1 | TGCGCCAGCAGCCCGCTTAGAGCGAACACTGAAGCTTTCTTT | CASSPLRANTEAFF
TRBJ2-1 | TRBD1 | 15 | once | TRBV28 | TGTGCCAGCAGGAGGGACAGGGGTTCCTACAATGAGCAGTTCTTC | CASRRDRGSYNEQFF
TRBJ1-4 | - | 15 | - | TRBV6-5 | TGTGCCAGCAGTTACAGGCGGGCAACTAATCAAAAACTGTTTTTT | CASSYRRATNQKLFF
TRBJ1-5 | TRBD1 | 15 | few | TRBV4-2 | TGTGCCAGCAGCCAGGGGGGACAGGAGGATCAGCCCCAGCATTTT | CASSQGGQEDQPQHF
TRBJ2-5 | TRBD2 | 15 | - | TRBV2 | TGTGCCAGCAGTTGGACTAGCGGGGAACAAGAGACCCAGTACTTC | CASSWTSGEQETQYF
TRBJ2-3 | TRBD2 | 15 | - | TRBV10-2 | TGCGCCAGCCGCAGACTAGCGGGGGGGGACGATACGCAGTATTTT | CASRRLAGGDDTQYF
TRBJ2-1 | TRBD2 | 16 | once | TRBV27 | TGTGCCAGCAGTTTTGGGGTAGCGGGGGCCTACAATGAGCAGTTCTTC | CASSFGVAGAYNEQFF
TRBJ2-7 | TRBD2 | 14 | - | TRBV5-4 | TGTGCCAGCAGCTTGGCTAGCGGGGCCTACGAGCAGTACTTC | CASSLASGAYEQYF
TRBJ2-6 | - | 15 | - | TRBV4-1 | TGCGCCAGCAGCCAAGTCGGGGCTGGGGCCAACGTCCTGACTTTC | CASSQVGAGANVLTF
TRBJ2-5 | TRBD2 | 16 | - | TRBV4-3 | TGCGCCAGCAGCCAAGTTTCGGCGGGGAGGGGTGAGACCCAGTACTTC | CASSQVSAGRGETQYF
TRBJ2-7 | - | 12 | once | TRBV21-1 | TGTGCCAGCAGCAAAACAGATTACGAGCAGTACTTC | CASSKTDYEQYF
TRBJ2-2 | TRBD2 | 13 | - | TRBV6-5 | TGTGCCAGCAGTCCACGACTAGCGGGGGAGCTGTTTTTT | CASSPRLAGELFF
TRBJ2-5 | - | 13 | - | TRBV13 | TGTGCCAGCAGCTTCGACTCTCAAGAGACCCAGTACTTC | CASSFDSQETQYF
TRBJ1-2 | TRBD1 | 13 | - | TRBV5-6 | TGTGCCAGCAGCTTGGAGGCAGGGGGTGGCTACACCTTC | CASSLEAGGGYTF
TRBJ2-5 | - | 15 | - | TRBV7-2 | TGTGCCAGCAGCTCCGAAGGGACTTACCAAGAGACCCAGTACTTC | CASSSEGTYQETQYF
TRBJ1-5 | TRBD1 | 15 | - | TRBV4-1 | TGCGCCAGCAGCCAAGATGAGGGGGCTTGGCAGCCCCAGCATTTT | CASSQDEGAWQPQHF
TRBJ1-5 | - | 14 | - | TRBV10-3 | TGTGCCATCAGTGACTGGGGAGGAAGTCAGCCCCAGCATTTT | CAISDWGGSQPQHF
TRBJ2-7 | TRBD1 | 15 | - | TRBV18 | TGTGCCAGCTCACCCACCGGGGGACAGGGCTACGAGCAGTACTTC | CASSPTGGQGYEQYF
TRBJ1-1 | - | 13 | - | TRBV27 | TGTGCCAGCAAGGGGTTCCTTGGCACTGAAGCTTTCTTT | CASKGFLGTEAFF
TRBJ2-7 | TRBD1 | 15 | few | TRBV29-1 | TGCAGCGTTAAGCGGGGGCGGGACAGGGGCTACGAGCAGTACTTC | CSVKRGRDRGYEQYF
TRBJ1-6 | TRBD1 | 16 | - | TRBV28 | TGTGCCAGCAGGCACAGGGGGAGCTCCTATAATTCACCCCTCCACTTT | CASRHRGSSYNSPLHF
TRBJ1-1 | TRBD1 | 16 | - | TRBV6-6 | TGTGCCAGCAGTTCTCCCGGACAGGGAGAAAGAACTGAAGCTTTCTTT | CASSSPGQGERTEAFF
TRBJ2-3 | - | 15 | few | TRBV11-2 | TGTGCCAGCAGCCGCGATGTGACTAGCACAGATACGCAGTATTTT | CASSRDVTSTDTQYF
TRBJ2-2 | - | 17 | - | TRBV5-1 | TGCGCCAGCAGCTTCCCCCTGGGGGGATCGAACACCGGGGAGCTGTTTTTT | CASSFPLGGSNTGELFF
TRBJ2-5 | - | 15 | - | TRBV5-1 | TGCGCCAGCAGCCCAACATCCAGGATACAAGAGACCCAGTACTTC | CASSPTSRIQETQYF
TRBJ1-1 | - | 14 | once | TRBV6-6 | TGTGCCAGCAGTCCCGAGTGGAGTAACACTGAAGCTTTCTTT | CASSPEWSNTEAFF
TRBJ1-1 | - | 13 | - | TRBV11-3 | TGTGCCAGCAGCTCGTTAACAGGCGCCCCAGCTTTCTTT | CASSSLTGAPAFF
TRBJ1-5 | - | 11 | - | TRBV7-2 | TGTGCCAGCAGCTTAGATCAGGCCTGGCATTTT | CASSLDQAWHF
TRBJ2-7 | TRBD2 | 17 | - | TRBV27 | TGTGCCAGCAGTTCGCCGTGGGTGGCGGGGGGACTCTACGAGCAGTACTTC | CASSSPWVAGGLYEQYF
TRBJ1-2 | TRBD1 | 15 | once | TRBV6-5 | TGTGCCAGCAGTTCCTCCCAGGGGGCCTTCTATGGCTACACCTTC | CASSSSQGAFYGYTF
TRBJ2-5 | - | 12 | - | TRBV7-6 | TGTGCCAGCAGCCCGAGGGAAGAGACCCAGTACTTC | CASSPREETQYF
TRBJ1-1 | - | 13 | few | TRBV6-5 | TGTGCCAGCAGTTATCTGGGGCAGCTCGAAGCTTTCTTT | CASSYLGQLEAFF
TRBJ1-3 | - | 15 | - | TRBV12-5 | TGTGCTAGTGGTTTGGTACAGAGTGGAGGGGTCCCCATATATTTT | CASGLVQSGGVPIYF
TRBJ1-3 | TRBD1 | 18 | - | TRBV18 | TGTGCCAGCTCTCCTCTACAGGGGGCCCTCTACTCTGGAAACACCATATATTTT | CASSPLQGALYSGNTIYF
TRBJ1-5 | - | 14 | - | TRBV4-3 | TGCGCCAGCAGCTTTCAGAGGGGCAATCAGCCCCAGCATTTT | CASSFQRGNQPQHF
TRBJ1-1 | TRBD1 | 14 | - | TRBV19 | TGTGCCAGTAGTACGAGCAGGGGGCTCGATGAAGCTTTCTTT | CASSTSRGLDEAFF
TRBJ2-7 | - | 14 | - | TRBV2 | TGTGCCAGCAGTGAGGGGCAGGCGCCCTACGAGCAGTACTTC | CASSEGQAPYEQYF
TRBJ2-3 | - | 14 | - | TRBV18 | TGTGCCAGCTCCCGCCGGGAACTCACAGATACGCAGTATTTT | CASSRRELTDTQYF
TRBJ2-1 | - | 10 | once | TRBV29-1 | TGCAGCGTTACAGTTCCCTCGCAGTTCTTC | CSVTVPSQFF
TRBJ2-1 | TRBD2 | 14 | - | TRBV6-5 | TGTGCCAGCAAAGCAGCGGGAGGGGTTAATGAGCAGTTCTTC | CASKAAGGVNEQFF
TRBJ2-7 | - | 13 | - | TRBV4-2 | TGTGCCAGCAGCCCAGAGGTTTGGGAGGAGCAGTACTTC | CASSPEVWEEQYF
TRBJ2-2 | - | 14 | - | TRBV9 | TGTGCCAGCAGCGTAGTTGAGGACACCGGGGAGCTGTTTTTT | CASSVVEDTGELFF
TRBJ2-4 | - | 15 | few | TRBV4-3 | TGCGCCAGCAGTCCAAGTTCTTTCCCCGGAAACATTCAGTACTTC | CASSPSSFPGNIQYF
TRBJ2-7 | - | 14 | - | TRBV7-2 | TGTGCCAGCAGCTCTCGGGACACGACCTACGAGCAGTACTTC | CASSSRDTTYEQYF
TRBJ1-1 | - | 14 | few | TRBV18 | TGTGCCAGCTCCCCGTCGCTACGATACACTGAAGCTTTCTTT | CASSPSLRYTEAFF
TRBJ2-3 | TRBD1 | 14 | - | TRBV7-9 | TGTGCCAGCACCCCGTGGGGGACAGCAGATACGCAGTATTTT | CASTPWGTADTQYF
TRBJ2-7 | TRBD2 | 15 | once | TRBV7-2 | TGTGCCAGCAGCCCCCTATTCGGGGGGGCCTACGAGCAGTACTTC | CASSPLFGGAYEQYF
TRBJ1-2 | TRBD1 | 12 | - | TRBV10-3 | TGTGCCATCAGCGGGACAGGGGATGGCTACACCTTC | CAISGTGDGYTF